This record concerns one T cell receptor (beta chain) sequence. The germline V gene encodes CDR1 MNHEY and CDR2 SVGAGI. The CDR3 contains 16 residues. V dropped 0 bases and J dropped 6; count of bases not matched to a gene: 6. The sample originates from a study of CD8+ T cells in alopecia areata. RNA extraction and reverse transcription yielded cDNA as sequencing template. TCRdb's table, derived via immunoSEQ multiplex PCR, lists solely in-frame clones and lacks some. The table shows 150,000 or so clones, with over 45% occurring only once. The sequence derives from a human donor with alopecia areata. Sequenced material: CD4+ T cells sorted from blood. This sequence joins TRBV6-5 and TRBJ2-3; 10 bases are shared with TRBD2. DNA for the CDR3: TGTGCCAGCAGTTACTCGGCTAGCGGGAGTATGGATACGCAGTATTTT. It specifies CASSYSASGSMDTQYF.